Reported below is one T cell receptor (beta chain). Antigen: not known. This sample was included in a study of blood T cells in healthy people across ages. Study overall: About one barcoded beta molecule per two T cells was captured by template switching. Notes on the study in general: Higher diversity, along with more naive CD4+ cells, distinguished long-lived donors from aged donors.

The length of the CDR3 is 17 residues. Trimming took off 0 bases at V and 5 bases at J, with 19 bases between the two ends. Germline V gene data show CDR1 as SGDLS and CDR2 as YYNGEE. A second about 6 to 12 cycle PCR used barcoded and J-beta primers. A single record per CDR3 protein comes from TCRdb applying MiXCR to the 5' RACE reads. The data hold fewer than 800,000 distinct CDR3 sequences, with roughly 21% observed a single time. Russia was home to the donors, healthy Caucasian individuals aged roughly 6 to 95. Isolated PBMCs totaled at least 6.5 million in each sample. What was sequenced was blood. This clonotype was sampled from a man in his 70s in good health. The rearrangement joins TRBV9 to TRBJ2-3; D ambiguous. The CDR3 here is CASSVGELRARIDTQYF. The DNA of the CDR3 is TGTGCCAGCAGCGTAGGGGAACTAAGGGCACGGATAGATACGCAGTATTTT.